The next 2 T cell receptor beta chains were all read from a single sample in a study of shared clonotypes between healthy human individuals. The naive CD8 subset, CD45RO-negative cells positively selected for CCR7, excluded terminally differentiated effector memory CD45RA+ cells. The assay was immunoSEQ multiplex PCR, and TCRdb's table has in-frame clones only and misses some. This table holds around 2.1 million clones, about 92% found once. Sequencing was done on a sample of naive CD8+ T cells from PBMCs. These receptors originate from a man between 18 and 29 years old in good health. Some clones in this sample may be carry-over from other donors' samples.

As to this clone: Other nucleotide sequences in the sample specify the same CDR3. J is TRBJ2-1 and V is TRBV7-9, with D possibly TRBD2 on 5 matching bases. Germline V CDR1 and CDR2: SEHNR, FQNEAQ (reference sequence). Trimming shortened V by 4 bases and J by 0 bases, and 13 bases separated the two germline ends. The CDR3 has 16 residues. In DNA form, the CDR3 reads TGTGCCAGCAGCTCGCCTTCGGGGAGCTCCTACAATGAGCAGTTCTTC. It is translated as CASSSPSGSSYNEQFF. The whole variable domain, filled in from reference TRBV7-9 and TRBJ2-1, reads DTGVSQNPRHKITKRGQNVTFRCDPISEHNRLYWYRQTLGQGPEFLTYFQNEAQLEKSRLLSDRFSAERPKGSFSTLEIQRTEQGDSAMYLCASSSPSGSSYNEQFFGPGTRLTVL.

This sequence joins TRBV28 and TRBJ2-7; TRBD2 aligns across 7 bases. This CDR3 is built from 16 residues. The V gene's germline CDR1 is MDHEN and CDR2 SYDVKM. V was clipped by 3 bases and J by 6 bases; unmatched bases: 14. The chain's CDR3 is CASSLGGEAYNFEQYF. The CDR3 bases are TGTGCCAGCAGTTTGGGAGGGGAGGCCTATAACTTCGAGCAGTACTTC.